This T cell receptor beta chain was recorded in a study of HIV-infected patients and healthy controls. Study-level results: Eight alpha and eight beta V genes differed significantly in mean usage between HIV-infected patients and controls.

Trimming removed 2 bases from V and 3 bases from J, with 8 bases in between. This CDR3 is 13 amino acids long. Germline CDR1 and CDR2: SQVTM and ANQGSEA. Within the sample, this clonotype is medium-sized. The antigen remains unidentified. Whole blood was used without fractionation, so all unsorted peripheral T cells were included. 500 ng RNA was reverse transcribed with alpha and beta constant-region primers. Separate chain-specific third strand synthesis with multiplexing indices produced the alpha and beta libraries. TCRdb re-called the 5' RACE reads with MiXCR, one entry per CDR3 protein. The sample records 13,000 or so distinct CDR3 sequences, roughly a tenth being singletons.

The clonotype comes from an adult in good health. The J gene is TRBJ2-1, the V gene TRBV29-1; D gene unclear. Material: blood. The CDR3 region is CSVERLIYNEQFF. In DNA, the CDR3 is TGCAGCGTTGAACGGCTTATCTACAATGAGCAGTTCTTC.